What follows is one T cell receptor (beta chain) and its context. Amplified regions were TCR beta CDR3 sequences from RNA transcripts. A first-round RT-PCR of the TCR CDR3 used the HTBI primer set. MiXCR, run by TCRdb on the multiplex PCR reads, gives a single entry per CDR3 protein. The sample consists of about 210,000 distinct CDR3 sequences, over 15% of them appearing once. This sample was included in a study of T cells in Graves' hyperthyroidism and ophthalmopathy. The CDR3 length is 13 residues. Germline V CDR1 and CDR2: MDHEN, SYDVKM. The sequencing sample was made of blood. This TCR came from a man in his fifties or sixties with Graves' hyperthyroidism. The chain combines TRBV28 with TRBJ2-2; 7 nucleotides line up with TRBD2. CDR3: CVSQRGLTGELFF. DNA for the CDR3: TGTGTCTCTCAGCGGGGACTCACCGGGGAGCTGTTTTTT.